The next 15 T cell receptor beta chains were all read from a single sample in a study of blood T cells in healthy people across ages. Using a J-beta primer mix together with a sample-barcoded 5' primer, a second PCR was run for about 6 to 12 cycles. One entry per CDR3 protein results from TCRdb running MiXCR on the 5' RACE reads. There are fewer than 900,000 distinct CDR3 sequences in the sample; 43% occur only once, and 20% to 25% lies in the top ten. The sample was blood. These receptors all stem from a woman in her fifties or sixties in good health.

The chain recombines TRBV10-3 with TRBJ1-5, with D unresolved. The germline V gene has CDR1 ENHRY and CDR2 SYGVKD. Trimming took 7 bases from V and 1 from J, leaving 14 bases between them. The CDR3 has 15 residues. The CDR3 DNA sequence: TGTGCCATCAAGCACGAGACGCTCAGCAATCAGCCCCAGCATTTT. Its protein is CAIKHETLSNQPQHF.

The sample holds a few counts of this clonotype. The chain uses TRBV20-1 and TRBJ2-1; the match to TRBD2 covers 8 bases. After removal of 4 bases from V and 7 bases from J, the junction contained 12 bases not matched to a gene. The CDR3 length is 15 residues. The V gene's germline CDR1 is DFQATT and CDR2 SNEGSKA (reference sequence). This CDR3 is CSAIKAGVPRNEQFF. The CDR3 region has the DNA TGCAGTGCTATTAAAGCGGGGGTCCCGAGGAATGAGCAGTTCTTC.

As DNA, the CDR3 is TGTGCCAGCAGTTTAGTTTCCGGGGGTAACACTGAAGCTTTCTTT. The encoded protein is CASSLVSGGNTEAFF. J is TRBJ1-1 and V is TRBV27, with D possibly TRBD1 on 5 matching bases. The germline V and J ends were trimmed by 2 bases and 2 bases, with 12 bases remaining between them. Germline V lookup: CDR1 MNHEY, CDR2 SMNVEV (reference sequence). This CDR3 region has 15 residues.

This clonotype was picked up a small number of times. The chain joins TRBV27 to TRBJ2-7; TRBD2 agrees at 7 bases. After removal of 6 bases from V and 4 bases from J, the junction contained 6 bases not matched to a gene. This CDR3 spans 13 amino acids. Looked up from germline, CDR1 is MNHEY and CDR2 is SMNVEV (reference sequence). The chain's CDR3 is CASSLAVRYEQYF. The CDR3 DNA reads TGTGCCAGCAGCCTAGCGGTTAGGTACGAGCAGTACTTC.

This chain uses TRBV7-9 with TRBJ2-5; 15 bases line up with TRBD2. Trimming took 4 bases from V and 11 from J; bases not matched to a gene: 11. The CDR3 loop spans 16 amino acids. Looked up from germline, CDR1 is SEHNR and CDR2 is FQNEAQ (reference sequence). The CDR3 sequence is CASSWTSGGAINEQYF. CDR3 nucleotide sequence: TGTGCCAGCAGCTGGACTAGCGGGGGGGCCATCAATGAGCAGTACTTC.

The chain joins TRBV7-3 to TRBJ2-5; TRBD2 matches at 10 bases. The germline V gene has CDR1 SGHTA and CDR2 FQGTGA. The CDR3 totals 14 residues. Trimming removed 4 bases from V and 11 bases from J; junction bases left unmatched: 10. The CDR3 loop is CASSSGLANAEQYF. The CDR3 nucleotides are TGTGCCAGCAGCTCGGGACTAGCGAACGCTGAGCAGTACTTC.

Note on this clonotype: A much more abundant neighbour one base away suggests this may be a read error. The chain combines TRBV3-1 with TRBJ2-4; D is possibly TRBD2 (6 bases). Germline V CDR1 and CDR2: LGHDT, YNNKEL (reference sequence). V was pared by 0 bases and J by 2 bases, with 11 bases between. CDR3 length: 16 residues. CDR3 sequence reads: CASSQEVGLPKNIQYF. For the CDR3, the DNA is TGTGCCAGCAGCCAAGAGGTTGGACTACCCAAAAACATTCAGTACTTC.

The sample holds a few counts of this clonotype. J is TRBJ2-7 and V is TRBV28; 16 bases fit TRBD2. Germline V CDR1 and CDR2: MDHEN, SYDVKM. Trimming removed 6 bases from V and 4 bases from J; junction bases left unmatched: 6. The CDR3 extends over 16 amino acids. The CDR3 DNA sequence: TGTGCCAGCAGGTGGGGACTAGCGGGAGGGTGGTACGAGCAGTACTTC. As protein: CASRWGLAGGWYEQYF.

The chain carries TRBV7-9 and TRBJ2-1; 15 nucleotides match TRBD2. Germline values: CDR1 SEHNR, CDR2 FQNEAQ (reference sequence). CDR3 length: 18 residues. Trimming at V came to 4 bases and at J to 2 bases, leaving 6 bases not matched to a gene. The CDR3 bases are TGTGCCAGCAGCTCATCAGGACTAGCGGGAGGGACCTACAATGAGCAGTTCTTC. It specifies CASSSSGLAGGTYNEQFF.

The rearrangement uses TRBV2 and TRBJ2-5; weak D call: TRBD1 (8 bases). Matching the DNA end better, TRBJ2-7 makes the J call doubtful. This CDR3 is 17 amino acids long. Germline V lookup: CDR1 SNHLY, CDR2 FYNNEI. CDR3 bases: TGTGCCAGCACCATGGAACAGGGGGGGACCCATACTTCCGAGCAGTACTTC. Its translation is CASTMEQGGTHTSEQYF.

The chain couples TRBV6-1 to TRBJ2-3; TRBD2 is a possible D gene (6 bases). Germline V gene data show CDR1 as MNHNS and CDR2 as SASEGT. V was shortened by 0 bases and J by 2 bases, with 15 bases between the two germline ends. This CDR3 region has 17 residues. DNA of the CDR3: TGTGCCAGCAGTGAAGCGCCCAGGGAGGCTATCACAGATACGCAGTATTTT. It translates to CASSEAPREAITDTQYF.

The chain has TRBV12-3 or TRBV12-4 and TRBJ2-4; D is possibly TRBD1 or TRBD2 (5 bases each). The DNA end lines up better with TRBJ2-7; the J call may be wrong. This CDR3 is 14 amino acids long. The CDR3, as DNA: TGTGCCAGCAGTTTGTCAGGGCGAGGGTACGAGCAGTACTTC. Protein: CASSLSGRGYEQYF.

This clonotype came up a few times. The CDR3 reads CASSYGQNYEQYF. CDR3 nucleotide sequence: TGTGCCAGCAGTTACGGGCAGAACTACGAGCAGTACTTC. The chain couples TRBV28 to TRBJ2-7; D uncertain. The CDR3 sequence is 13 residues long. The ends were cut back, 4 bases at V and 3 bases at J, with 10 bases in the middle. Germline V lookup: CDR1 MDHEN, CDR2 SYDVKM.

In its sample, this clonotype is medium-sized. The chain recombines TRBV7-2 with TRBJ2-5, with TRBD1 identical over 7 bases. Germline-derived CDR1 and CDR2 are SGHTA and FQGNSA. After removal of 4 bases from V and 5 bases from J, the junction contained 10 bases not matched to a gene. CDR3 size: 15 residues. The CDR3 loop reads CASSSRQGLGETQYF. CDR3 sequence (DNA): TGTGCCAGCAGCTCTCGACAGGGCCTGGGGGAGACCCAGTACTTC.

There are many counts of this clonotype. J is TRBJ2-7 and V is TRBV29-1; 9 nucleotides agree with TRBD1. This CDR3 spans 15 amino acids. The V segment lost 6 bases and the J segment 6 bases; nucleotides outside the gene matches: 15. Germline V lookup: CDR1 SQVTM, CDR2 ANQGSEA. The DNA of the CDR3 is TGCAGCGTATCCGGGACAGGGTTCTCGGTTGGCGAGCAGTACTTC. Translating gives CSVSGTGFSVGEQYF.